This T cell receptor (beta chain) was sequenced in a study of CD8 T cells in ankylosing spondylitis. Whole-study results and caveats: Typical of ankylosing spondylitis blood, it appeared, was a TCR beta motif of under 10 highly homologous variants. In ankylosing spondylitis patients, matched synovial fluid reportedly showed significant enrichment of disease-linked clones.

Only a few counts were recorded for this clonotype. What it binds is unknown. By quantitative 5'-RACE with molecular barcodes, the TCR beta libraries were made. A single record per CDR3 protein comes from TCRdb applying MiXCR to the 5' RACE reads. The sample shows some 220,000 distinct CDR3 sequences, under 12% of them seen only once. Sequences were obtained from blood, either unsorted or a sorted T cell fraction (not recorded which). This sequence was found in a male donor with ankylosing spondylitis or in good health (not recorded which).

The CDR3 DNA sequence: TGTGCCAGCAGCCCCTTAGCGGGAGGGGGCACAGATACGCAGTATTTT. Translating gives CASSPLAGGGTDTQYF. The chain carries TRBV9 and TRBJ2-3; 11 positions agree with TRBD2. From germline, CDR1 is SGDLS and CDR2 YYNGEE. V trimming: 4 bases; J trimming: 1 base; junction bases outside the gene matches: 5. The CDR3 is made up of 16 amino acids.